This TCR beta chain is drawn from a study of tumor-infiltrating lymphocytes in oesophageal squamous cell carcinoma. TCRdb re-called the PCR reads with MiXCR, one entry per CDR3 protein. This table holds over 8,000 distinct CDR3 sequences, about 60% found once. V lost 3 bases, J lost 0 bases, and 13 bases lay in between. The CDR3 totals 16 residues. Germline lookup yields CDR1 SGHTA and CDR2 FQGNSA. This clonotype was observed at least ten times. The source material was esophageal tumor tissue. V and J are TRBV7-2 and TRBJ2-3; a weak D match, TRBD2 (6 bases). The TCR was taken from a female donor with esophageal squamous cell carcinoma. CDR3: CASSLAGRGSTDTQYF. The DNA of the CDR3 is TGTGCCAGCAGCTTGGCGGGGCGAGGTAGCACAGATACGCAGTATTTT.